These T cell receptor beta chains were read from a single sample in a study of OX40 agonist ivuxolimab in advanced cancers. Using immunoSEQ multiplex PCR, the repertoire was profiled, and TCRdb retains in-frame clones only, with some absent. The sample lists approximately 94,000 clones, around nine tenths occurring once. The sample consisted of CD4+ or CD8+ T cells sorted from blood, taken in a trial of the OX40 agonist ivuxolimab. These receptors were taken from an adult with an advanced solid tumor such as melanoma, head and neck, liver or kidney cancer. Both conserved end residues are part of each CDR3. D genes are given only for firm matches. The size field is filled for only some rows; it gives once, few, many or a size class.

DNA: TGCGCCAGCAGCTCGAGAGGGGGGAGGGACAATGAGCAGTTCTTC; CDR3: CASSSRGGRDNEQFF; V: TRBV5-1; J: TRBJ2-1; D: NA; size: NA
DNA: TGTGCCAGCAGCTTAGGTACTACCCGGATTCTCACAGATACGCAGTATTTT; CDR3: CASSLGTTRILTDTQYF; V: TRBV7-9; J: TRBJ2-3; D: NA; size: NA
DNA: TGTGCCAGCAGCTTAGATCTCCTGGGGATAAGTTCACCCCTCCACTTT; CDR3: CASSLDLLGISSPLHF; V: TRBV7-2; J: TRBJ1-6; D: NA; size: NA
DNA: TGTGCCAGCAGTTTGCAGGGGGCGAACACTGAAGCTTTCTTT; CDR3: CASSLQGANTEAFF; V: TRBV28; J: TRBJ1-1; D: TRBD1; size: NA
DNA: TGCAGCGTTGAAGATATAGGGGATGAGCAGTTCTTC; CDR3: CSVEDIGDEQFF; V: TRBV29-1; J: TRBJ2-1; D: NA; size: NA
DNA: TGTGCCAGCAGAAGACAGTATACGAACACTGAAGCTTTCTTT; CDR3: CASRRQYTNTEAFF; V: TRBV6-5; J: TRBJ1-1; D: NA; size: NA
DNA: TGCGCCAGCAGCTCTGACAGGGCCCATAATCAGCCCCAGCATTTT; CDR3: CASSSDRAHNQPQHF; V: TRBV4-1; J: TRBJ1-5; D: TRBD1; size: once
DNA: TGCGCCAGCAGCCAAGATGACAGTAGCACAGATACGCAGTATTTT; CDR3: CASSQDDSSTDTQYF; V: TRBV4-3; J: TRBJ2-3; D: NA; size: NA
DNA: TGTGCCAGCAGCCAGAGCGGGAGGGAAGCGCAGTATTTT; CDR3: CASSQSGREAQYF; V: TRBV9; J: TRBJ2-3; D: TRBD2; size: NA
DNA: TGTGCCAGCAGCTTAGACCACAGGGGAGGGAACACCTTC; CDR3: CASSLDHRGGNTF; V: TRBV7-2; J: TRBJ1-2; D: TRBD1; size: NA
DNA: TGTGCCAGTAGTATGAGGCGGGACATTCAGTACTTC; CDR3: CASSMRRDIQYF; V: TRBV19; J: TRBJ2-4; D: NA; size: NA
DNA: TGTGCCAGCAGCCTCGGGCCTATGAACACTGAAGCTTTCTTT; CDR3: CASSLGPMNTEAFF; V: TRBV7-9; J: TRBJ1-1; D: NA; size: few
DNA: TGTGCCTGGAGTGAGGGAGGATCACAACTCACCGGGGAGCTGTTTTTT; CDR3: CAWSEGGSQLTGELFF; V: TRBV30; J: TRBJ2-2; D: NA; size: NA
DNA: TGTGCCAGCAGCTTTTCTAGCGGGGGGGCCTCTGGGGCCAACGTCCTGACTTTC; CDR3: CASSFSSGGASGANVLTF; V: TRBV7-3; J: TRBJ2-6; D: TRBD2; size: NA
DNA: TGTGCCAGCAGTGAAGTGGGCAGCTACGAGCAGTACTTC; CDR3: CASSEVGSYEQYF; V: TRBV25-1; J: TRBJ2-7; D: NA; size: NA
DNA: TGCAGCGTTGAAGCAGGGGACGGGCAGACCCAGTACTTC; CDR3: CSVEAGDGQTQYF; V: TRBV29-1; J: TRBJ2-5; D: NA; size: NA
DNA: TGCGCCAGCAGCCGAGGGGCTGCCCCACCCTATGGCTACACCTTC; CDR3: CASSRGAAPPYGYTF; V: TRBV4-1; J: TRBJ1-2; D: NA; size: NA